This paragraph reports one TCR beta chain. As yet, its antigen is unknown. The data are from a study of CD8 T cells in ankylosing spondylitis. General study points: Reports of some motif variants in reactive arthritis synovial fluid and blood predate this one. Matched synovial fluid from ankylosing spondylitis patients was reported to be enriched for disease-linked clones.

Making the TCR beta libraries involved quantitative 5'-RACE with molecular barcodes. TCRdb re-called the 5' RACE reads through MiXCR, storing one row per CDR3 protein. The table lists some 200,000 distinct CDR3 sequences, roughly 25% of them singletons. The V end was cut by 1 base, the J end by 4 bases, with 11 bases between. The CDR3 is made up of 16 amino acids. The source of this sequence is a male donor with ankylosing spondylitis or in good health (not recorded which). The J gene is TRBJ2-6, the V gene TRBV12-3 or TRBV12-4, with D possibly being TRBD1 (6 bases). The sequenced sample consisted of blood, either unsorted or a sorted T cell fraction (not recorded which). CDR3 region: CASSLGTGTGANVLTF. The DNA of the CDR3 is TGTGCCAGCAGTTTAGGCACAGGGACGGGGGCCAACGTCCTGACTTTC.